This T cell receptor beta chain stems from a study of cytomegalovirus exposure and HLA in healthy donors. Primers: 60 Vbeta forward and 13 Jbeta reverse. Profiling relied on immunoSEQ multiplex PCR, and the TCRdb table lists in-frame clones only, not all of them. This sample yields 100,000 to 150,000 clones, of which 74% are seen a single time; 6% to 8% belongs to the top ten. This CDR3 has 18 residues. J gave up 1 base and V 0 bases, and 8 bases lay outside the gene matches. Germline V gene data show CDR1 as LGHNA and CDR2 as YNFKEQ. The sequence came from a male donor in good health and CMV-seronegative. The J gene is TRBJ2-3, the V gene TRBV4-2; 9 nucleotides line up with TRBD2. Sequenced sample: PBMCs. CDR3 amino acids: CASSQDGGGARGTDTQYF. In DNA form, the CDR3 reads TGTGCCAGCAGCCAAGATGGCGGGGGGGCCCGGGGCACAGATACGCAGTATTTT.